Listed here is a single TCR beta chain. Its cognate antigen is unknown. This record comes from a study of blood T cells in healthy people across ages. At the level of the study: Capture by template switching was about one barcoded beta molecule per two T cells. General study findings and limits: TCR beta diversity tracked closely with naive T cell percentage.

In germline, CDR1 is SNHLY, CDR2 FYNNEI. The CDR3 covers 17 residues. The V segment lost 2 bases and the J segment 2 bases; nucleotides outside the gene matches: 6. Primers used in a second PCR of about 7 to 12 cycles were a sample-barcoded 5' primer and a J-beta primer mix. TCRdb re-called the 5' RACE reads through MiXCR, storing one row per CDR3 protein. This sample has 1.5 million to 2 million distinct CDR3 sequences, with around 36% found just once. The chain carries TRBV2 and TRBJ2-3; 11 bases line up with TRBD2. Sequencing used blood. This TCR derives from a woman aged 25 to 39 in good health. CDR3 sequence: CASSESTSGGYTDTQYF. The CDR3 DNA is TGTGCCAGCAGTGAAAGTACTAGCGGGGGTTACACAGATACGCAGTATTTT.